One sample yielded the 10 T cell receptor beta chains listed below, sequenced in a study of regulatory T cells in long-lasting Graves disease. Time point meaning: newly diagnosed GD, antithyroid drugs for less than 3 months. There was RNA extracted from PBMCs, and the TCR library was made from it. According to the study, TCR beta libraries were built with iRepertoire HTBI primers and CDR3-region Arm-PCR. TCRdb reprocessed the multiplex PCR reads via MiXCR and lists one record per CDR3 protein. Of a few hundred thousand distinct CDR3 sequences listed, about 20% are singletons. These data also featured in a second study, about T cells in Graves' hyperthyroidism and ophthalmopathy.

The sample here was peripheral blood mononuclear cells (PBMCs), taken at new diagnosis, from a patient treated with antithyroid drugs. The receptors were gathered from a woman aged 30 to 39 with Graves disease.

This clonotype was recorded many times. This chain uses TRBV11-2 with TRBJ2-2, with 8 bases lining up with TRBD2. Germline V lookup: CDR1 SGHAT, CDR2 FQNNGV. The CDR3 loop spans 15 amino acids. The V and J ends lost 2 bases and 1 base, in that order; junction bases with no gene match: 0. In nucleotides, the CDR3 is TGTGCCAGCAGCTTAACTAGCGGGAACACCGGGGAGCTGTTTTTT. Its translation is CASSLTSGNTGELFF.

The chain recombines TRBV27 with TRBJ2-1, with 8 bases aligning to TRBD2. This CDR3 spans 15 amino acids. Looked up from germline, CDR1 is MNHEY and CDR2 is SMNVEV (reference sequence). V shed 5 bases, J shed 7 bases, and the junction held 10 bases outside the gene matches. CDR3 protein: CASSREGRRGNEQFF. As DNA, the CDR3 is TGTGCCAGCAGTCGGGAGGGAAGGAGGGGAAATGAGCAGTTCTTC.

Notes on this clonotype: A much larger clone sits a single nucleotide away, making a read error possible. The chain combines TRBV9 with TRBJ2-2, with unresolved D. The germline gives CDR1 SGDLS, CDR2 YYNGEE. This CDR3 spans 12 amino acids. In DNA, the CDR3 is TGTGCCGGCAGCGTAGCTTCCGGGGAGCTGTTTTTT. It specifies CAGSVASGELFF.

The sample holds many counts of this clonotype. The rearrangement uses TRBV7-2 and TRBJ1-4; D uncertain. The CDR3 contains 16 residues. Germline values: CDR1 SGHTA, CDR2 FQGNSA. With 5 bases removed from V and 7 bases from J, the gap between germline ends came to 20 bases. The CDR3 region is CASSQYYGNPPEKLFF. CDR3 bases: TGTGCCAGCAGCCAGTACTACGGGAACCCCCCTGAAAAACTGTTTTTT.

The V gene is TRBV6-1, the J gene TRBJ1-5; 7 nucleotides agree with TRBD1. CDR3 length: 15 amino acids. CDR1 is MNHNS and CDR2 is SASEGT in the germline V gene. Unmatched junction bases numbered 6, after V lost 6 bases and J lost 1 base. The DNA of the CDR3 is TGTGCCAGCAGACCGACAGGGAAAAGCAATCAGCCCCAGCATTTT. As protein: CASRPTGKSNQPQHF.

The V call is TRBV3-1, the J call TRBJ1-6; no clear D. This CDR3 has 10 amino acids. The germline gives CDR1 LGHDT, CDR2 YNNKEL (reference sequence). The V and J ends lost 3 bases and 13 bases respectively, with 4 bases between them. CDR3 sequence reads: CASSQGPLHF. In nucleotides, the CDR3 is TGTGCCAGCAGCCAGGGCCCCCTCCACTTT. Drawing the rest from reference TRBV3-1 and TRBJ1-6, the complete variable domain is DTAVSQTPKYLVTQMGNDKSIKCEQNLGHDTMYWYKQDSKKFLKIMFSYNNKELIINETVPNRFSPKSPDKAHLNLHINSLELGDSAVYFCASSQGPLHFGNGTRLTVT.

The chain carries TRBV13 and TRBJ2-5; D is possibly TRBD2 (5 bases). Trimming pared 2 bases from V and 2 bases from J, leaving 9 bases between. The germline CDR1 and CDR2 sequences are PRHDT and FYEKMQ (reference sequence). The CDR3 is made up of 14 amino acids. The CDR3 DNA reads TGTGCCAGCAGCTTAATCAGCGGTCAAGAGACCCAGTACTTC. Translated, it gives CASSLISGQETQYF.

This clonotype was found many times. The V gene is TRBV3-1, the J gene TRBJ1-1; D uncertain. Germline lookup yields CDR1 LGHDT and CDR2 YNNKEL (reference sequence). The CDR3 is made up of 15 amino acids. The V end lost 4 bases, the J end lost 4 bases, and 16 bases lay between the germline ends. The CDR3: CASSRAWGDGTEAFF. DNA for the CDR3: TGTGCCAGCAGCCGCGCATGGGGTGACGGCACTGAAGCTTTCTTT.

This clonotype was counted many times. The CDR3 nucleotides read TGCAGTGCTAAACCTTTTATGGAGACCCAGTACTTC. Protein sequence: CSAKPFMETQYF. J is TRBJ2-5 and V is TRBV20-1, with D hard to call. The V end was cut by 4 bases, the J end by 5 bases, with 11 bases between. The germline V gene has CDR1 DFQATT and CDR2 SNEGSKA (reference sequence). The CDR3 covers 12 residues.

This clonotype was seen at least ten times. The rearrangement links TRBV25-1 to TRBJ2-1; 15 nucleotides line up with TRBD2. CDR3 length equals 16 residues. V lost 4 bases, J lost 7 bases, and 5 bases stayed unmatched. Germline V gene lookup returns CDR1 MGHDK and CDR2 SYGVNS. Here the CDR3 DNA reads TGTGCCAGCAGTGGGGGAGGGACTAGCGGGGGGAATGAGCAGTTCTTC. Translated: CASSGGGTSGGNEQFF.